These 18 T cell receptor beta chains came from one sample sequenced in a study of early T cells in non-severe SARS-CoV-2 infection. A single record per CDR3 protein comes from TCRdb applying MiXCR to the 5' RACE reads. The sample records 90,000 to 130,000 distinct CDR3 sequences, about 12% being singletons. The sample consisted of whole blood. All receptors come from an adult who was a healthcare worker with PCR-confirmed SARS-CoV-2 infection or an uninfected control (not recorded which).

This clonotype showed up just a few times. The V gene is TRBV14, the J gene TRBJ2-3, with 7 bases that match TRBD1. V was clipped by 6 bases and J by 0 bases; unmatched bases: 3. This CDR3 has 14 amino acids. Germline CDR1 SGHDN, CDR2 FVKESK. The CDR3 DNA is TGTGCCAGCAGAACAGGGGTTAGCACAGATACGCAGTATTTT. Residues: CASRTGVSTDTQYF.

This clonotype has just a few counts. V gene TRBV12-3 or TRBV12-4 combines with J gene TRBJ1-5; 10 bases are a match to TRBD1. This CDR3 is built from 16 residues. After removal of 6 bases from V and 2 bases from J, the junction contained 7 bases not matched to a gene. CDR3 residues: CASRDRGQAGNQPQHF. The CDR3 nucleotides are TGTGCCAGCAGAGACAGGGGGCAAGCGGGCAATCAGCCCCAGCATTTT.

This clonotype was counted between two and nine times. The chain recombines TRBV7-6 with TRBJ2-5; 15 bases fit TRBD2. J was trimmed by 5 bases and V by 3 bases; bases with no gene match: 10. Germline-derived CDR1 and CDR2 are SGHVS and FNYEAQ. The CDR3 covers 18 residues. CDR3 in DNA: TGTGCCAGCAGCTTTCGGACTAGCGGGGGGGCCTCGCTCGAGACCCAGTACTTC. This translates into CASSFRTSGGASLETQYF.

V usage is TRBV6-1 and J usage is TRBJ2-7; 9 positions match TRBD1. V lost 0 bases to trimming and J lost 4 bases; unmatched junction nucleotides: 1. CDR1 MNHNS and CDR2 SASEGT come from the germline V gene. This CDR3 has 14 residues. CDR3 coding DNA: TGTGCCAGCAGTGAAGCGACAGGGGGGTACGAGCAGTACTTC. Amino acids: CASSEATGGYEQYF.

This clonotype was seen a handful of times. The chain has TRBV12-3 or TRBV12-4 and TRBJ2-5; 11 nucleotides match TRBD2. This CDR3 contains 17 residues. J lost 0 bases, V lost 5 bases, and 8 bases had no gene match. The CDR3 coding sequence is TGTGCCAGCAGTCCCCCGGGACTAGCGGAGCACCAAGAGACCCAGTACTTC. Translated, it gives CASSPPGLAEHQETQYF.

This clonotype came up a few times. The rearrangement links TRBV11-2 to TRBJ2-1; 10 bases agree with TRBD2. J lost 6 bases, V lost 8 bases, and 13 bases had no gene match. The CDR3 length is 16 residues. CDR1 and CDR2 from the germline V gene are SGHAT and FQNNGV. The CDR3 spells CASLRTSGPRPNEQFF. The CDR3 bases are TGTGCCAGCCTTCGGACTAGCGGACCCCGCCCCAATGAGCAGTTCTTC.

This clonotype was counted at least ten times. The chain is built from TRBV2 and TRBJ1-6; the D is unclear. The CDR3 length is 16 residues. V gave up 4 bases and J gave up 7 bases, with 17 bases separating them. Per the germline V gene, CDR1 is SNHLY and CDR2 is FYNNEI. CDR3 bases: TGTGCCAGCAGTGGCCCCGGGAGGACCCAGAATTCACCCCTCCACTTT. Amino acids: CASSGPGRTQNSPLHF.

This clonotype was seen only a few times. V gene TRBV12-3 or TRBV12-4 combines with J gene TRBJ2-3, with 10 bases lining up with TRBD2. The V and J ends lost 4 bases and 4 bases, in that order; junction bases with no gene match: 11. The CDR3 covers 17 residues. The CDR3 nucleotides are TGTGCCAGCAGTTCCCAAGGGTTAGCGGGAGGAGCAGATACGCAGTATTTT. Amino acids: CASSSQGLAGGADTQYF.

There are a few counts of this clonotype. This chain links TRBV7-9 with TRBJ1-4, with a tentative D call TRBD1 (6 bases). Per germline, CDR1 SEHNR and CDR2 FQNEAQ (reference sequence). The CDR3 extends over 15 amino acids. With 1 base removed from V and 8 bases from J, the gap between germline ends came to 14 bases. CDR3 in amino acids: CASSLGAGQGEKLFF. The CDR3 bases are TGTGCCAGCAGCTTAGGAGCAGGCCAGGGGGAAAAACTGTTTTTT. The complete variable domain, with remaining parts taken from reference TRBV7-9 and TRBJ1-4, reads DTGVSQNPRHKITKRGQNVTFRCDPISEHNRLYWYRQTLGQGPEFLTYFQNEAQLEKSRLLSDRFSAERPKGSFSTLEIQRTEQGDSAMYLCASSLGAGQGEKLFFGSGTQLSVL.

In its sample, this clonotype was seen many times. The V call is TRBV6-5, the J call TRBJ2-1; D call uncertain. Trimming took 4 bases from V and 7 from J, leaving 8 bases between them. This CDR3 has 12 residues. Germline values: CDR1 MNHEY, CDR2 SVGAGI. The CDR3 sequence: CASSSGSNEQFF. The CDR3 coding sequence is TGTGCCAGCAGTTCTGGGTCGAATGAGCAGTTCTTC.

The chain links TRBV20-1 to TRBJ2-7; D tentatively fits TRBD1 or TRBD2 (5 bases each). CDR3 length equals 12 residues. The V gene lost 5 bases and the J gene lost 4 bases, with 12 bases spanning the gap. Germline V gene data show CDR1 as DFQATT and CDR2 as SNEGSKA (reference sequence). CDR3 nucleotide sequence: TGCAGTGCTCCTAGGGACGTATACGAGCAGTACTTC. It specifies CSAPRDVYEQYF.

V and J are TRBV20-1 and TRBJ2-7; 10 nucleotides match TRBD2. Trimming removed 2 bases from V and 0 bases from J; junction bases left unmatched: 7. Germline loops: CDR1 DFQATT, CDR2 SNEGSKA (reference sequence). The CDR3 totals 16 residues. The CDR3 region is CSARSGSGGSSYEQYF. The DNA for the CDR3 is TGCAGTGCTAGAAGCGGTAGCGGGGGGAGCTCCTACGAGCAGTACTTC.

This clonotype was seen more than once but under ten times. This chain connects TRBV3-1 to TRBJ2-7; 15 nucleotides match TRBD2. Germline-derived CDR1 and CDR2 are LGHDT and YNNKEL (reference sequence). This CDR3 is 16 amino acids long. Trimming took 4 bases from V and 1 from J; bases not matched to a gene: 2. The CDR3 sequence is CASSPGLAGGSYEQYF. The CDR3, as DNA: TGTGCCAGCAGCCCGGGACTAGCGGGAGGATCCTACGAGCAGTACTTC.

The chain's CDR3 is CASSGYDLNTGELFF. The DNA for the CDR3 is TGTGCCAGCAGCGGCTATGACCTTAACACCGGGGAGCTGTTTTTT. This sequence joins TRBV7-9 and TRBJ2-2, with no clear D. The CDR3 length is 15 residues. Germline CDR1 SEHNR, CDR2 FQNEAQ (reference sequence). The ends were cut back, 5 bases at V and 2 bases at J, with 12 bases in the middle.

This clonotype was counted between two and nine times. The chain uses TRBV6-1 and TRBJ2-7, with TRBD2 matching over 9 bases. Germline loops: CDR1 MNHNS, CDR2 SASEGT. V was pared by 7 bases and J by 5 bases, with 18 bases of the junction left unmatched. The CDR3 totals 17 residues. The CDR3 here is CASMADVAGTSRNEQYF. The CDR3 bases are TGTGCCAGCATGGCCGACGTTGCGGGGACTAGCCGCAACGAGCAGTACTTC.

This clonotype was detected ten times or more. This chain's CDR3 is CASSPEQGLRLGNTIYF. The CDR3 nucleotides read TGTGCCAGCAGCCCCGAACAGGGCTTGAGACTTGGAAACACCATATATTTT. V is TRBV7-8 and J is TRBJ1-3; TRBD1 might be the D (6 bases). V lost 5 bases and J 3 bases, leaving 20 bases between the germline ends. Germline V gives CDR1 SGHVS, CDR2 FQNEAQ. The CDR3 is 17 residues long.

The table lists this clonotype with many counts. The chain recombines TRBV28 with TRBJ2-5; D is unclear. CDR1 and CDR2 (germline): MDHEN, SYDVKM. V shed 1 base and J shed 3 bases, with 6 bases lying between them. CDR3 size: 13 residues. CDR3 region: CASSLFPEETQYF. The CDR3 DNA reads as TGTGCCAGCAGTTTATTTCCAGAAGAGACCCAGTACTTC.

This clonotype was observed many times. The V gene is TRBV24-1, the J gene TRBJ2-3; 7 bases agree with TRBD1. CDR3 length: 13 amino acids. The V segment lost 11 bases and the J segment 2 bases; nucleotides outside the gene matches: 6. Germline values: CDR1 KGHDR, CDR2 SFDVKD. The CDR3 spells CAIGQDFTDTQYF. The CDR3 nucleotides read TGTGCCATCGGACAGGACTTCACAGATACGCAGTATTTT.